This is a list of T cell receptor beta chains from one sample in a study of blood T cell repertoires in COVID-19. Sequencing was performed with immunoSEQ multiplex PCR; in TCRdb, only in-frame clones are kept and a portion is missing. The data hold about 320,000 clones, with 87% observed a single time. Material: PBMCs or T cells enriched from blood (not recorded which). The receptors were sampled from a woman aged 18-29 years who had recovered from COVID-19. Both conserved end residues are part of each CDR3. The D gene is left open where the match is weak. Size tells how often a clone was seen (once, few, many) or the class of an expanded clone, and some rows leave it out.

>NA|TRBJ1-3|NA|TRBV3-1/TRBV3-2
CASRHQEVSGNTIYF
TGTGCCAGCAGGCACCAGGAGGTCTCTGGAAACACCATATATTTT
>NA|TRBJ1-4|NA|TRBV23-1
CASSQSVRSSATNEKLFF
TGCGCCAGCAGTCAATCAGTCCGTTCTTCGGCAACTAATGAAAAACTGTTTTTT
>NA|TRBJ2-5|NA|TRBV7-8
CASSFVTGMETQYF
TGTGCCAGCAGCTTTGTTACAGGGATGGAGACCCAGTACTTC
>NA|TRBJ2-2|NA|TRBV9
CASSVNWATGELFF
TGTGCCAGCAGCGTAAATTGGGCCACCGGGGAGCTGTTTTTT
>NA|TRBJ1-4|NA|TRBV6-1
CASSGTTNEKLFF
TGTGCCAGCAGTGGTACAACTAATGAAAAACTGTTTTTT
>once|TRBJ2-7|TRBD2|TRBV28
CASSFLGGGAYEQYF
TGTGCCAGCAGTTTTTTAGGCGGGGGGGCCTACGAGCAGTACTTC
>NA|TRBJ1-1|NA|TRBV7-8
CASSTTTSSAFF
TGTGCCAGCAGCACAACGACAAGTTCGGCTTTCTTT
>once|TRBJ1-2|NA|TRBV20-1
CSARRGQGYTF
TGCAGTGCTAGAAGAGGTCAGGGCTACACCTTC
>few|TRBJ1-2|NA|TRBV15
CATSAGNYGYTF
TGTGCCACCAGCGCCGGGAACTATGGCTACACCTTC
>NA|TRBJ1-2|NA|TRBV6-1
CASSETGGYTF
TGTGCCAGCAGTGAAACAGGGGGCTACACCTTC
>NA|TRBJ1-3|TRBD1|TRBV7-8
CASSSRGQGASGNTIYF
TGTGCCAGCAGTTCACGGGGACAGGGCGCGTCTGGAAACACCATATATTTT
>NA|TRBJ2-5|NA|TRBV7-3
CASSQGLGETQYF
TGTGCCAGCAGCCAAGGACTGGGAGAGACCCAGTACTTC
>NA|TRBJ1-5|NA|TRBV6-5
CASYRGSNQPQHF
TGTGCCAGCTACCGGGGGTCCAATCAGCCCCAGCATTTT
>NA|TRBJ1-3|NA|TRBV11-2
CASSLVGSGGLSGNTIYF
TGTGCCAGCAGCTTAGTCGGGTCCGGGGGTCTCTCTGGAAACACCATATATTTT
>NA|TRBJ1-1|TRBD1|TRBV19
CASSPGRGRDTEAFF
TGTGCCAGTAGCCCTGGCAGGGGGCGGGACACTGAAGCTTTCTTT
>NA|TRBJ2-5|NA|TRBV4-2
CASSQDAGRGAETQYF
TGTGCCAGCAGCCAAGACGCAGGGAGGGGGGCGGAGACCCAGTACTTC
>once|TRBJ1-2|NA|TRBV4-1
CASSQGSGIQGGYTF
TGCGCCAGCAGCCAAGGATCGGGAATTCAAGGAGGCTACACCTTC
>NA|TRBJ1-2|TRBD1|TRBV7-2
CASSLAGGRGGGPYGYTF
TGTGCCAGCAGCTTAGCTGGAGGGAGAGGGGGCGGACCCTATGGCTACACCTTC
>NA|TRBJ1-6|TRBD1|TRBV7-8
CARGGQSPLGSPLHF
TGTGCCAGGGGGGGACAGTCCCCCCTGGGGTCACCCCTCCACTTT
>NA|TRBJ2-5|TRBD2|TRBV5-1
CASTPPASGGETQYF
TGCGCCAGCACCCCCCCGGCTAGCGGGGGAGAGACCCAGTACTTC
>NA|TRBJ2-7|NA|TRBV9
CASSATGHSYEQYF
TGTGCCAGCAGCGCCACAGGACATTCCTACGAGCAGTACTTC
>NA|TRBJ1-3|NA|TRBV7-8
CASSQTGNNRNTIYF
TGTGCCAGCAGCCAAACAGGGAACAATCGAAACACCATATATTTT
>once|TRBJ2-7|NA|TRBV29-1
CSVAPGSTHEQYF
TGCAGCGTCGCTCCGGGATCGACCCACGAGCAGTACTTC
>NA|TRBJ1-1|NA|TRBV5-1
CASSLDTMNTEAFF
TGCGCCAGCAGCTTGGACACAATGAACACTGAAGCTTTCTTT
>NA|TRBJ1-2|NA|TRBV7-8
CASSPTGGYTF
TGTGCCAGCAGCCCTACAGGAGGCTACACCTTC
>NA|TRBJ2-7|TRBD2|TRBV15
CATSRGAGVVYEQYF
TGTGCCACCAGCAGAGGGGCGGGAGTCGTTTACGAGCAGTACTTC
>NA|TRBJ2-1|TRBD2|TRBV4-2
CASSHTSGSSYNEQFF
TGTGCCAGCAGCCACACTAGCGGCAGCTCCTACAATGAGCAGTTCTTC
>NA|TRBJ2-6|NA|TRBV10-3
CATRTDSGANVLTF
TGTGCCACCAGGACAGACTCTGGGGCCAACGTCCTGACTTTC
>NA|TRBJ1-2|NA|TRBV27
CASSPQGNYGYTF
TGTGCCAGCAGTCCACAGGGTAACTATGGCTACACCTTC
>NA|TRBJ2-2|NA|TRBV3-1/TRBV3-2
CASSHTTGNTGELFF
TGTGCCAGCAGCCATACTACCGGGAACACCGGGGAGCTGTTTTTT
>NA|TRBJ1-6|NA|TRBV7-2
CASSSAGPYRSPLHF
TGTGCCAGCAGCTCCGCGGGACCCTACCGTTCACCCCTCCACTTT
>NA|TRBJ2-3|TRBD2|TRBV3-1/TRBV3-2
CASSQVEWGGQYF
TGTGCCAGCAGCCAAGTAGAGTGGGGGGGGCAGTATTTT
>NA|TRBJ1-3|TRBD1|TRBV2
CASSRDRGGNTIYF
TGTGCCAGCAGTCGGGACAGGGGTGGAAACACCATATATTTT
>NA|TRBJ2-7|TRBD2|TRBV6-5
CASSIIPGLAGEQYF
TGTGCCAGCAGTATAATACCGGGACTAGCGGGTGAGCAGTACTTC
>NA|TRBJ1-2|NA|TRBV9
CASSLDSKNYGYTF
TGTGCCAGCAGCCTGGACAGTAAAAACTATGGCTACACCTTC
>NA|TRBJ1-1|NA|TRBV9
CASSVDTQGTEAFF
TGTGCCAGCAGCGTAGACACCCAGGGGACTGAAGCTTTCTTT